This TCR beta chain was observed in a study of blood T cell repertoires in COVID-19. At the level of the study: The analysed material was cDNA or gDNA that came from T cells, B-cell-depleted T cells, or PBMCs.

The junction had 5 bases not matched to a gene; V was cut back by 6 bases and J by 2 bases. The germline gives CDR1 MNHNY, CDR2 SVGAGI (reference sequence). This CDR3 spans 15 amino acids. Profiled with immunoSEQ multiplex PCR; TCRdb holds only in-frame clones, not every one. The sample includes over 100,000 clones, roughly 89% of them seen just once. V usage is TRBV6-6 and J usage is TRBJ2-7, with TRBD2 identical over 12 bases. Material: peripheral blood. The sequence was collected from a man between 60 and 75 years old with COVID-19, enrolled during active disease. Here the CDR3 reads CASRPSGGATYEQYF. Written as DNA, the CDR3 is TGTGCCAGCAGGCCTAGCGGGGGGGCAACCTACGAGCAGTACTTC.